The clone carrying this T cell receptor beta chain is labeled as medium-sized. The J segment lost 2 bases and the V segment lost 5 bases, leaving 6 bases of the junction unmatched. The CDR3 totals 15 residues. The V gene's germline CDR1 is SGHTA and CDR2 FQGNSA. This record comes from a study of early T cells in non-severe SARS-CoV-2 infection. Study context: Unsorted whole blood bulk RNA was sequenced, with unpaired chains.

Each cDNA molecule carried a unique molecular identifier. TCRdb redid the calling of the 5' RACE reads with MiXCR, one entry per CDR3 protein. The table records some 40,000 distinct CDR3 sequences, less than 15% of them present only once. Sequencing input: whole blood. The clonotype was recovered from an adult who was a healthcare worker with PCR-confirmed SARS-CoV-2 infection or an uninfected control (not recorded which). The chain is built from TRBV7-2 and TRBJ2-7, with 10 bases fitting TRBD2. CDR3 sequence: CASSAIAGGTYEQYF. The DNA of the CDR3 is TGTGCCAGCAGCGCAATAGCGGGAGGCACCTACGAGCAGTACTTC.